The source of this T cell receptor (beta chain) is a study of blood T cell repertoires in COVID-19. Study context: Sites across the United States, Italy and Spain contributed samples from acute and convalescent COVID-19. PBMCs, B-cell-depleted T cells, or T cells provided the cDNA or gDNA that made up the material.

V lost 7 bases, J lost 0 bases, and 10 bases lay in between. The CDR3 consists of 14 residues. CDR1 is MNHEY and CDR2 is SMNVEV in the germline V gene (reference sequence). In the source study's methods: Nucleated cell counts were estimated from reference gene primer amplification. The assay was immunoSEQ multiplex PCR, and TCRdb's table has in-frame clones only and misses some. V and J calls and clone size are copied from that table; D and trimming were computed from the DNA. The sample contains over 200,000 clones, approximately 86% of which appear only once. The chain links TRBV27 to TRBJ1-3; D may be TRBD1 (6 bases). The receptor was derived from a woman in her twenties or thirties who had recovered from COVID-19. The sample was peripheral blood. The CDR3 loop is CASKQGPSGNTIYF. The CDR3 nucleotides are TGTGCCAGCAAACAGGGTCCCTCTGGAAACACCATATATTTT.